This T cell receptor (beta chain) comes out of a study of cytomegalovirus exposure and HLA in healthy donors. Study-level background: The approximately 120 validation repertoires were reported in a later analysis to have been generated on the same platform as the roughly 720 first-cohort repertoires.

Sequenced by immunoSEQ multiplex PCR; TCRdb stores in-frame clones only, minus some. The top ten clones hold about an eighth of a sample with 200,000 or so clones, around 84% of them seen once. The V gene lost 3 bases and the J gene lost 9 bases, with 15 bases spanning the gap. Germline V gives CDR1 MDHEN, CDR2 SYDVKM. The CDR3 contains 14 residues. The V gene is TRBV28, the J gene TRBJ2-1; TRBD1 is a possible D gene (7 bases). This TCR came from a woman aged 25 to 45 in good health and CMV-seropositive. Sequenced input: PBMCs. CDR3: CASSFSGQVGEQFF. Written as DNA, the CDR3 is TGTGCCAGCAGTTTTAGCGGACAGGTCGGTGAGCAGTTCTTC.